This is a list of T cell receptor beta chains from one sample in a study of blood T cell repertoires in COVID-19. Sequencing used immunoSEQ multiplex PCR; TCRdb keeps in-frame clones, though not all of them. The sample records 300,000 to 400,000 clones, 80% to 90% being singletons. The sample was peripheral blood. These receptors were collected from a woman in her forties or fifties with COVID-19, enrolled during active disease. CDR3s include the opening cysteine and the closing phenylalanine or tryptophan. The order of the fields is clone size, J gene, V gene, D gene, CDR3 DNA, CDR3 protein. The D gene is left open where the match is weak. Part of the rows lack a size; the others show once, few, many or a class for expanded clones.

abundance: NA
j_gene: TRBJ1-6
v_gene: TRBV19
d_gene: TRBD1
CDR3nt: TGTGCCAGTACCCAGGGACAGTATAATTCACCCCTCCACTTT
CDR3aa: CASTQGQYNSPLHF

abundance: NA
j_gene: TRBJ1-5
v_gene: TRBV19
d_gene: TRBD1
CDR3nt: TGTGCCAGTGGCCGGGACAGGGGGCCTCAGCCCCAGCATTTT
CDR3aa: CASGRDRGPQPQHF

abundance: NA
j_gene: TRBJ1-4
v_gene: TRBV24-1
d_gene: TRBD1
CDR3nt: TGTGCCACCAGTGATAAAAGACAGGGGGCGGGGGAAAAACTGTTTTTT
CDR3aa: CATSDKRQGAGEKLFF

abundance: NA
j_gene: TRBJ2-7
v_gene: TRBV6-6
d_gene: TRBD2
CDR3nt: TGTGCCAGCTGTAGCGGGGAGAGCGAGCAGTACTTC
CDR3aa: CASCSGESEQYF

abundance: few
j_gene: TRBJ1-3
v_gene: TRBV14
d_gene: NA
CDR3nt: TGTGCCAGCAGCCAATATTGGGGGCTCCAGTACACCATATATTTT
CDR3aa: CASSQYWGLQYTIYF

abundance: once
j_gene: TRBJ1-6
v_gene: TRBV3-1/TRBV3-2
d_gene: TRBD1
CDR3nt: TGTGCCAGCAGCCAAGGACAGGGCTATAATTCACCCCTCCACTTT
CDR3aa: CASSQGQGYNSPLHF

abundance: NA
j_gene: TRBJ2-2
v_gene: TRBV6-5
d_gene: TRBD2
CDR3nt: TGTGCCAGCAGTTACGGCGCGGGAGGGGCCGGGGAGCTGTTTTTT
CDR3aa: CASSYGAGGAGELFF

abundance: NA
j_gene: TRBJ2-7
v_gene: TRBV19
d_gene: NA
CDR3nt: TGTGCCAGTAGTATTAGAGGTATCGGGGACGAGCAGTACTTC
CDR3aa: CASSIRGIGDEQYF

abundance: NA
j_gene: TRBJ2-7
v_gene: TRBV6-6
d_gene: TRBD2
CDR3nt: TGTGCCAGCAGTCCGTTTTTCGGGGGGGACTACGAGCAGTACTTC
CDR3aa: CASSPFFGGDYEQYF

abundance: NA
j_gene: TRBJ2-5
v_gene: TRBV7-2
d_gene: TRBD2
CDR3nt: TGTGCCAGCAGCTTAGTAGGGACTAGCGGGCAAGAGACCCAGTACTTC
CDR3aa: CASSLVGTSGQETQYF

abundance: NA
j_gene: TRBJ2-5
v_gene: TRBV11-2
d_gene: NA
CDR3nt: TGTGCCAGCAGCTTAGTTGGACAGTCCGGTCAGACCCAGTACTTC
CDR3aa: CASSLVGQSGQTQYF

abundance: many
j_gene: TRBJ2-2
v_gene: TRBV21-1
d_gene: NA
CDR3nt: TGTGCCAGCAGCAAAGGGATTAGCGGGAGTCCCACCGGGGAGCTGTTTTTT
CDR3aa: CASSKGISGSPTGELFF

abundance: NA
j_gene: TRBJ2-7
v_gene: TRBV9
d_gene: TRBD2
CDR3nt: TGTGCCAGCAGCGAGACCGGGACTAGCGGGATTGGCGAGCAGTACTTC
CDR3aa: CASSETGTSGIGEQYF

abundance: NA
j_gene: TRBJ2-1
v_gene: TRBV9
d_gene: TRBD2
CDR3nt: TGTGCCAGCAGCGTCTCAAGCGGGAGGGCCCACCGTTCCTACAATGAGCAGTTCTTC
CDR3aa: CASSVSSGRAHRSYNEQFF

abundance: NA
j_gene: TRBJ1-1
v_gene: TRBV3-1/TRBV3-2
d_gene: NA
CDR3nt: TGTGCCAGCAGCCGAGCCTCGGACACCCGATCTGAAGCTTTCTTT
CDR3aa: CASSRASDTRSEAFF

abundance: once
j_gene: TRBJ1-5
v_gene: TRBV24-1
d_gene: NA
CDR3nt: TGTGCCACCAGCAACGACAGGCTAAATCAGCCCCAGCATTTT
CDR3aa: CATSNDRLNQPQHF

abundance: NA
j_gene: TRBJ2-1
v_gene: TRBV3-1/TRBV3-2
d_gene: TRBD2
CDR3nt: TGTGCCAGCAGCCAAGATCCCTATAGCGGGGGTGGTGGCAATGAGCAGTTCTTC
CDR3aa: CASSQDPYSGGGGNEQFF

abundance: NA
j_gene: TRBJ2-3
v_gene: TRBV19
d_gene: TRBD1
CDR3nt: TGTGCCAGTAGTCCCCACAGGGGACCCACAGATACGCAGTATTTT
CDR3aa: CASSPHRGPTDTQYF

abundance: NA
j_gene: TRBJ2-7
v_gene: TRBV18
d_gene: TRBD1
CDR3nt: TGTGCCAGCTCACGACAGGGGGCCCCCTACGAGCAGTACTTC
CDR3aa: CASSRQGAPYEQYF

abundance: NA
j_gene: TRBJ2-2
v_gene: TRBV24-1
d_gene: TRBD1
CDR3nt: TGTGCCACCAGTGCACAGGGGATCTCCACCGGGGAGCTGTTTTTT
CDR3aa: CATSAQGISTGELFF

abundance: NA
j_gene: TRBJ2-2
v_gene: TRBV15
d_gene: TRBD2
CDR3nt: TGTGCCACCAGCAGAGTGGCTAGCGGGCACCGGGAGCTGTTTTTT
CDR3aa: CATSRVASGHRELFF

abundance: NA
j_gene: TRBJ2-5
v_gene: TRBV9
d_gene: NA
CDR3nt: TGTGCCAGCAGCGTAGGGACTTTAAGGGAGACCCAGTACTTC
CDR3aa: CASSVGTLRETQYF

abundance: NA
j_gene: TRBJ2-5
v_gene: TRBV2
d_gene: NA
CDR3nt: TGTGCCAGCAGTGTGGGGGGGACACCGATTCAAGAGACCCAGTACTTC
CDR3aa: CASSVGGTPIQETQYF

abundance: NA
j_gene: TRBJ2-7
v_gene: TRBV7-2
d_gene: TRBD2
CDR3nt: TGTGCCAGCAGCTTCTCGGCGGGGGGGCCGGGCTCGGACGAGCAGTACTTC
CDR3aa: CASSFSAGGPGSDEQYF

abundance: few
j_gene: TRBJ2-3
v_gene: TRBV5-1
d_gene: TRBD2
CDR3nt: TGCGCCAGCAGCCTCGGGACTAGCGGGTTGAATTCCCGAGATACGCAGTATTTT
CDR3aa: CASSLGTSGLNSRDTQYF

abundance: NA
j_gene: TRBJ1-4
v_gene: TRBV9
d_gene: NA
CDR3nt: TGTGCCAGCAGCGCCGAGACAGGCCTTAATGAAAAACTGTTTTTT
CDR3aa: CASSAETGLNEKLFF

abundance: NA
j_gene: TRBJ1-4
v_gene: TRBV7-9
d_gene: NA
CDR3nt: TGTGCCAGCAGCACCGCTCAGGGAGAAAAACTGTTTTTT
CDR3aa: CASSTAQGEKLFF

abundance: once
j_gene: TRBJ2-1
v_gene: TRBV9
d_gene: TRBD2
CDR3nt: TGTGCCAGCAGCGTAGCCGGACTAGCGGGGACATACTCCTACAATGAGCAGTTCTTC
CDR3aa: CASSVAGLAGTYSYNEQFF

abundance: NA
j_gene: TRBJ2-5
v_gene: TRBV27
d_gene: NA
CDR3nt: TGTGCCAGCATGATGACTAGGCGGGCGGAGACCCAGTACTTC
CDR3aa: CASMMTRRAETQYF

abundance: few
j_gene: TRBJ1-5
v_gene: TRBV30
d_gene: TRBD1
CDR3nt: TGTGCCTGGGGTCAGAGGGGGCGCGGCCAGGGTCAGCCCCAGCATTTT
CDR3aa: CAWGQRGRGQGQPQHF

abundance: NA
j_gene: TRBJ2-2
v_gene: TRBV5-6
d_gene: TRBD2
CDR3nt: TGTGCCAGCAGCTTGGCTAGCGGGGTTATCACCGGGGAGCTGTTTTTT
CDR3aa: CASSLASGVITGELFF

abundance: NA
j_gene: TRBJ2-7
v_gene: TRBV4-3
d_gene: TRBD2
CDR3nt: TGCGCCAGCAGCCAAGATTCGTGGGAGGGCGAGCAGTACTTC
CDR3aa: CASSQDSWEGEQYF

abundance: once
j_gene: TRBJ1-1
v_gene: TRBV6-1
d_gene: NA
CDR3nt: TGTGCCAGCAGTGAACGCAGGGGAACTGAAGCTTTCTTT
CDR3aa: CASSERRGTEAFF

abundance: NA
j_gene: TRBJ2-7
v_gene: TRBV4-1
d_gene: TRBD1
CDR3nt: TGCGCCAGCAGCCAAGTCCCCAGGGGGACAGCATCTTACGAGCAGTACTTC
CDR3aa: CASSQVPRGTASYEQYF

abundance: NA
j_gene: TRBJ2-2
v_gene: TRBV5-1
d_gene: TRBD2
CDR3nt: TGCGCCAGCAGCCGCGTGGGACTAGCGGGAGGCGCGGGGACCGGGGAGCTGTTTTTT
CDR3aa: CASSRVGLAGGAGTGELFF

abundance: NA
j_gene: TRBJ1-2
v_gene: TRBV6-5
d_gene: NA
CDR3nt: TGTGCCAGCAGTTACTCTGGCAATAGGGGTGGCTACACCTTC
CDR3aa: CASSYSGNRGGYTF

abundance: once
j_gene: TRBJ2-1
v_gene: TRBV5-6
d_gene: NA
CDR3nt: TGTGCCAGCAGCCCGAGAGGTACAGGGCTTTCTATGATTGAGCAGTTCTTC
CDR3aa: CASSPRGTGLSMIEQFF

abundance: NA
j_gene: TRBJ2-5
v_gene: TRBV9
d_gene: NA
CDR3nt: TGTGCCAGCAGCGGCCGGGGGATTGGAGAGACCCAGTACTTC
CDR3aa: CASSGRGIGETQYF

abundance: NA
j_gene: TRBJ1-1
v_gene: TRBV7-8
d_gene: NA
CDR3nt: TGTGCCAGCAGCTTCGTGAACACTGAAGCTTTCTTT
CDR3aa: CASSFVNTEAFF

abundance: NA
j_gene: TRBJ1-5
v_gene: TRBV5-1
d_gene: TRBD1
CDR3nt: TGCGCCAGCAGCTTGACCACAGGACAGGCCCATCAGCCCCAGCATTTT
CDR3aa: CASSLTTGQAHQPQHF

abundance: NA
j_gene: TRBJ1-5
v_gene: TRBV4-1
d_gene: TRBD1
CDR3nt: TGCGCCAGCGGACAGGGGATATATCAGCCCCAGCATTTT
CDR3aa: CASGQGIYQPQHF

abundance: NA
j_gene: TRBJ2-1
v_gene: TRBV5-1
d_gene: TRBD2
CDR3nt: TGCGCCAGCAGCTTACAAGCGGGAGCAAAAGAGCAGTTCTTC
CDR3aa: CASSLQAGAKEQFF

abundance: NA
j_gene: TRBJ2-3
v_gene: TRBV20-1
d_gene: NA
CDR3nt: TGCAGTGCTACTTCTGCAGATACGCAGTATTTT
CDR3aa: CSATSADTQYF

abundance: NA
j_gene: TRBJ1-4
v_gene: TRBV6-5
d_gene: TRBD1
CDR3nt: TGTGCCAGCAGTTCACAGGGGGGATATGAAAAACTGTTTTTT
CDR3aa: CASSSQGGYEKLFF

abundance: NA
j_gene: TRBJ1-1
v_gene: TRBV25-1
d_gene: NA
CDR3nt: TGTGCCAGCAGTGAATTGGGAGAGAACACTGAAGCTTTCTTT
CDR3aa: CASSELGENTEAFF

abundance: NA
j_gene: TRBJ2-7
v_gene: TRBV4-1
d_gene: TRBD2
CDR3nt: TGCGCCAGCAGCCAAGATGCGGCCGGGACTACGTATTCCTACGAGCAGTACTTC
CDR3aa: CASSQDAAGTTYSYEQYF